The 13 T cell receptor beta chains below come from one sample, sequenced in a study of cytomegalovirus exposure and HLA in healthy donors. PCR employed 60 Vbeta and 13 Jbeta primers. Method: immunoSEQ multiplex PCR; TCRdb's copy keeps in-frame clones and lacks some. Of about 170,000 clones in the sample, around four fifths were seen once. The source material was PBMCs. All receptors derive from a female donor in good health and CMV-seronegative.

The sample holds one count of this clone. The chain's CDR3 is CASSFPAGGGEQYF. DNA of the CDR3: TGTGCCAGCAGTTTTCCCGCCGGGGGAGGCGAGCAGTACTTC. The chain joins TRBV28 to TRBJ2-7, with a tentative D call TRBD2 (6 bases). Germline loops: CDR1 MDHEN, CDR2 SYDVKM. V gave up 3 bases and J gave up 6 bases, with 15 bases separating them. The CDR3 contains 14 residues.

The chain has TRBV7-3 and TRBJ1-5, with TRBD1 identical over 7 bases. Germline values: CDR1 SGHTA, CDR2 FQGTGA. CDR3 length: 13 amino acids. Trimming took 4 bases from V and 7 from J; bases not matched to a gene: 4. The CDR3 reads CASSYDRDQPQHF. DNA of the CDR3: TGTGCCAGCAGCTACGACAGGGACCAGCCCCAGCATTTT.

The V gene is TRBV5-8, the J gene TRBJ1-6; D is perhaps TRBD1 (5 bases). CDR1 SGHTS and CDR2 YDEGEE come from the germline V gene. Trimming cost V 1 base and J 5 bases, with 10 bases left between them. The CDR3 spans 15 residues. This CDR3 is CASSLLAGNNSPLHF. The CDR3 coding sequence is TGTGCCAGCAGCTTGTTGGCAGGGAATAATTCACCCCTCCACTTT. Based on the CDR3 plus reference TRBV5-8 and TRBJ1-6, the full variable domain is EAGVTQSPTHLIKTRGQQATLRCSPISGHTSVYWYQQALGLGLQFLLWYDEGEERNRGNFPPRFSGRQFPNYSSELNVNALELEDSALYLCASSLLAGNNSPLHFGNGTRLTVT.

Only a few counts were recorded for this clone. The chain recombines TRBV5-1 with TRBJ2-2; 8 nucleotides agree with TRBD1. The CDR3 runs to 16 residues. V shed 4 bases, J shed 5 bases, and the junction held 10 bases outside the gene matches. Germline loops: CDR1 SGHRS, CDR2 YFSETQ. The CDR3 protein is CASSARQGQRTGELFF. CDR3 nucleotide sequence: TGCGCCAGCAGCGCACGACAGGGGCAAAGGACCGGGGAGCTGTTTTTT.

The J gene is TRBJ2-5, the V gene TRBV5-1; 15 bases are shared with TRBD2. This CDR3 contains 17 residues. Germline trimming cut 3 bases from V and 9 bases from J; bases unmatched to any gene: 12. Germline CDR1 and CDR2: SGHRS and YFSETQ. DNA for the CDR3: TGCGCCAGCAGCTCCGGACTAGCGGGGGGGCCGGCGGGGGCCCAGTACTTC. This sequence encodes CASSSGLAGGPAGAQYF.

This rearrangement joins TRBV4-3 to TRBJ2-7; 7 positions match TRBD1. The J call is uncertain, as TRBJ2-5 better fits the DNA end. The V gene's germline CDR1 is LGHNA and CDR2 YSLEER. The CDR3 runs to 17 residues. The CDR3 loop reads CASSQDGQGEYQETQYF. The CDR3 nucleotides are TGCGCCAGCAGCCAAGATGGGCAGGGGGAGTACCAAGAGACCCAGTACTTC.

The CDR3 is CASSQEASPPFYGYTF. CDR3 nucleotide sequence: TGTGCCAGCAGCCAAGAGGCCAGTCCGCCTTTCTATGGCTACACCTTC. V and J are TRBV14 and TRBJ1-2; D unresolved. CDR3 length: 16 amino acids. V was trimmed by 0 bases and J by 4 bases, leaving 15 bases between them. CDR1 and CDR2 (germline): SGHDN, FVKESK.

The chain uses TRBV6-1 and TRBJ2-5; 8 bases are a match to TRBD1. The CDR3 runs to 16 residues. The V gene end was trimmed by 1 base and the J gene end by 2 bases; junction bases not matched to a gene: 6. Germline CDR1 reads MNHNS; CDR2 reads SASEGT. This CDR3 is CASSEGTGWGQETQYF. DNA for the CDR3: TGTGCCAGCAGTGAAGGGACAGGGTGGGGACAAGAGACCCAGTACTTC.

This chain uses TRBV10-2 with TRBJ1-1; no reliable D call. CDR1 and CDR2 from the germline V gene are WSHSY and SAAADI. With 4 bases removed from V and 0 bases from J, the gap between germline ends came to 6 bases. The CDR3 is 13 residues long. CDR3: CASSGAMNTEAFF. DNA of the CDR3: TGCGCCAGCAGTGGGGCAATGAACACTGAAGCTTTCTTT.

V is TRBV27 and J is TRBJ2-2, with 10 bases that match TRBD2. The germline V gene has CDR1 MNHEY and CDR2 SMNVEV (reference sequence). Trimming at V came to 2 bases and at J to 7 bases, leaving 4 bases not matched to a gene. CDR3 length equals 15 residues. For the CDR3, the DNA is TGTGCCAGCAGTTTACTAGCGGGAGTTGACGGGGAGCTGTTTTTT. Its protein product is CASSLLAGVDGELFF.

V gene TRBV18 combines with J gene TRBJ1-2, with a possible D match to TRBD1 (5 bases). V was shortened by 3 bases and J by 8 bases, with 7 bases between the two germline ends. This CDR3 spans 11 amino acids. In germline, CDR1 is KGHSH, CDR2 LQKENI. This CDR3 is CASSPGGGYTF. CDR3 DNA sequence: TGTGCCAGCTCACCCGGGGGGGGCTACACCTTC. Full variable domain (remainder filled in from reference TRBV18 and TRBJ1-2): NAGVMQNPRHLVRRRGQEARLRCSPMKGHSHVYWYRQLPEEGLKFMVYLQKENIIDESGMPKERFSAEFPKEGPSILRIQQVVRGDSAAYFCASSPGGGYTFGSGTRLTVV.

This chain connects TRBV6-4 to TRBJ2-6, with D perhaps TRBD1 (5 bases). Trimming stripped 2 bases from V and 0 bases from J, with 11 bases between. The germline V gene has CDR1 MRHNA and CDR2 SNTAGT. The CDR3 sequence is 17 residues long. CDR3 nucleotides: TGTGCCAGCAGTGACACCTCACAGGACTCTGGGGCCAACGTCCTGACTTTC. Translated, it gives CASSDTSQDSGANVLTF.

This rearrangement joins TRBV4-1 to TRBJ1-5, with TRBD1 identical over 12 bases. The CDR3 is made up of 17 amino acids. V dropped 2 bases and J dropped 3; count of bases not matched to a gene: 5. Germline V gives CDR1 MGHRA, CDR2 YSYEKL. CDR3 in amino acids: CASSQIGTGGDNQPQHF. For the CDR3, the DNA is TGCGCCAGCAGCCAAATAGGGACAGGGGGCGACAATCAGCCCCAGCATTTT.